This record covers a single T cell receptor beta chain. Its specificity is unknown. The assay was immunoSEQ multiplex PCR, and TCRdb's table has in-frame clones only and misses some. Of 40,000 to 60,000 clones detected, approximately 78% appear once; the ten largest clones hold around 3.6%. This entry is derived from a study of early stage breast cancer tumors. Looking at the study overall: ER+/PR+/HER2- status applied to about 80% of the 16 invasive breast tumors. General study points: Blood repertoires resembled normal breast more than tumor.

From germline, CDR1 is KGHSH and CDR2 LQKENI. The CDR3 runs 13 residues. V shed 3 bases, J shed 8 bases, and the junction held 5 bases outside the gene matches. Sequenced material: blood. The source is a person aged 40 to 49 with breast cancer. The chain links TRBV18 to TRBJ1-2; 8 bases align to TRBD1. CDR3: CASSPDRARGYTF. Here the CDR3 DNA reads TGTGCCAGCTCACCGGACAGGGCGCGGGGCTACACCTTC.